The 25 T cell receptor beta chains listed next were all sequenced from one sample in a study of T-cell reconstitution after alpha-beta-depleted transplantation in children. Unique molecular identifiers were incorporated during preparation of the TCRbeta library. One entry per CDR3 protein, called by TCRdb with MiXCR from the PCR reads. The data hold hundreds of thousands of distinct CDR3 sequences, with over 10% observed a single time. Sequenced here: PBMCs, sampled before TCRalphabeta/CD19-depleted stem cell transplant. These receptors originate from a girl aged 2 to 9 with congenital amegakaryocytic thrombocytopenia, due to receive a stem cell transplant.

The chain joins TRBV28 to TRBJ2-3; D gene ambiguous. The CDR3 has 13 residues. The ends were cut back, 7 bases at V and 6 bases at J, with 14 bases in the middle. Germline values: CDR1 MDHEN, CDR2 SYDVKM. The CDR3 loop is CASTPGQRDTQYF. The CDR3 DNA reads TGTGCCAGCACGCCGGGTCAGCGCGATACGCAGTATTTT.

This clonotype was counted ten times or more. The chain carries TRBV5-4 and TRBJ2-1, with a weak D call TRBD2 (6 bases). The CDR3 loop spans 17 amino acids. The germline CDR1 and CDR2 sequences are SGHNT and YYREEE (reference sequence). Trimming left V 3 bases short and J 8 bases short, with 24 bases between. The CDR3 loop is CASSSAIGTGESYEQFF. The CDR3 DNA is TGTGCCAGCAGCTCAGCGATAGGGACTGGAGAAAGCTATGAGCAGTTCTTC.

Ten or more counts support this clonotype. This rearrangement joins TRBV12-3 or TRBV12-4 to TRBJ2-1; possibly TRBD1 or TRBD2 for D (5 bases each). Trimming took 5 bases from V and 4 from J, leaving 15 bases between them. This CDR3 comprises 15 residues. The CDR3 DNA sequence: TGTGCCAGCAGTACCCGGGACCCTAGATACAATGAGCAGTTCTTC. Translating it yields CASSTRDPRYNEQFF.

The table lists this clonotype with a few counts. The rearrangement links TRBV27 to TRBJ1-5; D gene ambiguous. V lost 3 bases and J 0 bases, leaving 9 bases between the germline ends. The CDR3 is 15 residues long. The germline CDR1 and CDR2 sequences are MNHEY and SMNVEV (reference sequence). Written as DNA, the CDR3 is TGTGCCAGCAGTTTCAACAGCTTTAGCAATCAGCCCCAGCATTTT. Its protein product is CASSFNSFSNQPQHF.

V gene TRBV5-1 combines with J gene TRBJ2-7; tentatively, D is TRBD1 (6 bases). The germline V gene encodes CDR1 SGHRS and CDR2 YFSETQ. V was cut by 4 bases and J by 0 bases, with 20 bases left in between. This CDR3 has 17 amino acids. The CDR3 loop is CASSLPTAGEYSYEQYF. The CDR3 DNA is TGCGCCAGCAGCCTACCTACAGCAGGGGAATACTCCTACGAGCAGTACTTC. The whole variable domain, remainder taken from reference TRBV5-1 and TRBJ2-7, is KAGVTQTPRYLIKTRGQQVTLSCSPISGHRSVSWYQQTPGQGLQFLFEYFSETQRNKGNFPGRFSGRQFSNSRSEMNVSTLELGDSALYLCASSLPTAGEYSYEQYFGPGTRLTVT.

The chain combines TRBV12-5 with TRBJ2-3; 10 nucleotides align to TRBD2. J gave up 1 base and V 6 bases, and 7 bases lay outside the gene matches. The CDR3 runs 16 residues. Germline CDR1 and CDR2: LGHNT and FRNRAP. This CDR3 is CASGRTSGSGTDTQYF. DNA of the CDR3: TGTGCTAGTGGCAGGACTAGCGGATCGGGCACAGATACGCAGTATTTT.

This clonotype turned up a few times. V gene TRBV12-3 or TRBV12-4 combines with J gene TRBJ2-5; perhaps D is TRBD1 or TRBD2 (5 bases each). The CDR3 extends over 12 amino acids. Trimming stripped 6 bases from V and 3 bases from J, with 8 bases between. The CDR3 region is CASSWDEETQYF. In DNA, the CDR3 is TGTGCCAGCAGCTGGGACGAAGAGACCCAGTACTTC.

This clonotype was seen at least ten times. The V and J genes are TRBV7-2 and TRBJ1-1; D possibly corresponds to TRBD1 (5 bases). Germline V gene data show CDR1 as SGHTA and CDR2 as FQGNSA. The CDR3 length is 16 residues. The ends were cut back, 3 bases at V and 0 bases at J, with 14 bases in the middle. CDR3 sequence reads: CASSFVGASMNTEAFF. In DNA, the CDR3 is TGTGCCAGCAGCTTTGTTGGGGCGAGTATGAACACTGAAGCTTTCTTT.

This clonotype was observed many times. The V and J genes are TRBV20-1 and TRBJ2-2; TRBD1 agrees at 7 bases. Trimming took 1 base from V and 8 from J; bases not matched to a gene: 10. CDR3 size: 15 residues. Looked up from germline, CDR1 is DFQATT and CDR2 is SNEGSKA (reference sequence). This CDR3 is CSARAPDRESGELFF. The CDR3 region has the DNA TGCAGTGCTAGAGCCCCCGACAGGGAGTCAGGGGAGCTGTTTTTT.

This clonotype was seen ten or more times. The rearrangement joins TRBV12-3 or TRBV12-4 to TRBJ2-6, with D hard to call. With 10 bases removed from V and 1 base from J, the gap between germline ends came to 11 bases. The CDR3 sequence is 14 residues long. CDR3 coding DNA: TGTGCCAACCCAGAGGTTTCTGGGGCCAACGTCCTGACTTTC. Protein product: CANPEVSGANVLTF.

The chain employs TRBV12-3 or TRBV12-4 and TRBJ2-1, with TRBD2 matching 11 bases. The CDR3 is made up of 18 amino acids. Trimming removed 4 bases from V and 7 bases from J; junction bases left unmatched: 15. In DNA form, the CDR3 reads TGTGCCAGCAGTTCACTAGCGGGAGTCCCTTTCCCCAATAATGAGCAGTTCTTC. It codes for CASSSLAGVPFPNNEQFF.

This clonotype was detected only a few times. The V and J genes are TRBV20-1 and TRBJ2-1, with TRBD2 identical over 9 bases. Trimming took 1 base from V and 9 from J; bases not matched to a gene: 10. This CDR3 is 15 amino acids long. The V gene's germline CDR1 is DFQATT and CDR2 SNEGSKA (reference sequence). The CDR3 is CSARGPAGGGVEQFF. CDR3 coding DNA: TGCAGTGCTAGAGGTCCAGCGGGAGGAGGGGTTGAGCAGTTCTTC.

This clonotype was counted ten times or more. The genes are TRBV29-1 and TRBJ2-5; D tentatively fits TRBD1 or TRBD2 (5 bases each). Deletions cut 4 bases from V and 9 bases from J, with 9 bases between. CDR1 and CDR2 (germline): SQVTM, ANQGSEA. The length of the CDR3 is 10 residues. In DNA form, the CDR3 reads TGCAGCGTTGTAGTGGGACCCCAGTACTTC. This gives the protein CSVVVGPQYF. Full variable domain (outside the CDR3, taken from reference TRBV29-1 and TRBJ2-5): SAVISQKPSRDICQRGTSLTIQCQVDSQVTMMFWYRQQPGQSLTLIATANQGSEATYESGFVIDKFPISRPNLTFSTLTVSNMSPEDSSIYLCSVVVGPQYFGPGTRLLVL.

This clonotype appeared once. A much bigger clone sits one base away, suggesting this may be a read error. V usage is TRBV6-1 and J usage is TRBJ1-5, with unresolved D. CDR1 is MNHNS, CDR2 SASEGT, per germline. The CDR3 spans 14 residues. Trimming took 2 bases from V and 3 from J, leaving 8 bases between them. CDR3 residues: CASSETRLNQPQHF. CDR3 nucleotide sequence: TGTGCCAGCAGTGAAACTCGGCTCAATCAGCCCCAGCATTTT.

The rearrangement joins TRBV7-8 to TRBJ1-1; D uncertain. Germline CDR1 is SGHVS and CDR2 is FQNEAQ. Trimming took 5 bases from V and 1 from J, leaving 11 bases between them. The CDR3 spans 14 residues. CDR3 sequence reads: CASSLQPANTEAFF. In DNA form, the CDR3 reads TGTGCCAGCAGCCTACAGCCTGCGAACACTGAAGCTTTCTTT.

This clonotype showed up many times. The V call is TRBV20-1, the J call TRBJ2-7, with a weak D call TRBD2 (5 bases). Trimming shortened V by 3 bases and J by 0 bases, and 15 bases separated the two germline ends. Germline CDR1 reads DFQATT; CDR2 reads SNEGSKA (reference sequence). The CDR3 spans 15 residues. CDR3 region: CSARHPVGSSYEQYF. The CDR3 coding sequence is TGCAGTGCTAGGCACCCGGTTGGGAGCTCCTACGAGCAGTACTTC.

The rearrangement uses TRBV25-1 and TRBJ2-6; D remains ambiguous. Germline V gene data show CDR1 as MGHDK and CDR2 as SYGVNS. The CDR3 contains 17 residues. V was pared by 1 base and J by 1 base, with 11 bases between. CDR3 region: CASSEFRKVSGANVLTF. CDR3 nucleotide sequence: TGTGCCAGCAGTGAATTCAGGAAAGTTTCTGGGGCCAACGTCCTGACTTTC.

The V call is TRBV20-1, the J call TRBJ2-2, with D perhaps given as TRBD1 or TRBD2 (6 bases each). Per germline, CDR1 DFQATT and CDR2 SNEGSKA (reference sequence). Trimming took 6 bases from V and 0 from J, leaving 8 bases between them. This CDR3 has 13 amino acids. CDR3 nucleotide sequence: TGCAGTGCGGGGGGCCCGAACACCGGGGAGCTGTTTTTT. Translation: CSAGGPNTGELFF.

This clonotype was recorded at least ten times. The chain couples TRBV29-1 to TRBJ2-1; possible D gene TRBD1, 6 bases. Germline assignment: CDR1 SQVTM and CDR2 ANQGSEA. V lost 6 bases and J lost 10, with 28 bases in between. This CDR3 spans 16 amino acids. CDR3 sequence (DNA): TGCAGCGTGGCCAATCCGACAGGATTTGGAATGGGGGAGCAGTTCTTC. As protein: CSVANPTGFGMGEQFF.

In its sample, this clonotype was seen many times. The CDR3 sequence: CASSPLTSPGTVNPSYEQYF. CDR3 bases: TGCGCCAGCAGCCCCCTTACGAGTCCCGGGACAGTCAACCCATCCTACGAGCAGTACTTC. The J gene is TRBJ2-7, the V gene TRBV5-1; 7 nucleotides match TRBD1. V was clipped by 4 bases and J by 1 base; unmatched bases: 23. Germline V CDR1 and CDR2: SGHRS, YFSETQ. The CDR3 spans 20 residues.

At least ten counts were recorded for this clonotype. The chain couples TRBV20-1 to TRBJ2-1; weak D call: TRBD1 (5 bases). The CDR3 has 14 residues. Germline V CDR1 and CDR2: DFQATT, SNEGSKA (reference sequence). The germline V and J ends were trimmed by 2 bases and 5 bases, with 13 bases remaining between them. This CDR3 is CSARSPGHDNEQFF. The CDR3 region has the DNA TGCAGTGCTAGAAGCCCCGGACACGACAATGAGCAGTTCTTC.

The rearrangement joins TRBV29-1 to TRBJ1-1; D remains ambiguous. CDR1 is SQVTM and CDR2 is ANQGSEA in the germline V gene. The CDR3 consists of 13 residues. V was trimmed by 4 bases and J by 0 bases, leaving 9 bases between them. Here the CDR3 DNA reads TGCAGCGTTGGATCCGAGTTGAACACTGAAGCTTTCTTT. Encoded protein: CSVGSELNTEAFF.

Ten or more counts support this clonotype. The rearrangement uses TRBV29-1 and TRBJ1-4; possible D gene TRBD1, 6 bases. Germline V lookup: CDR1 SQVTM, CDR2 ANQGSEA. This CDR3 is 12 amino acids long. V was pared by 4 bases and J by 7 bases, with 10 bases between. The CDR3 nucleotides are TGCAGCGTTGCTGGGGACACTGAAAAACTGTTTTTT. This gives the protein CSVAGDTEKLFF.

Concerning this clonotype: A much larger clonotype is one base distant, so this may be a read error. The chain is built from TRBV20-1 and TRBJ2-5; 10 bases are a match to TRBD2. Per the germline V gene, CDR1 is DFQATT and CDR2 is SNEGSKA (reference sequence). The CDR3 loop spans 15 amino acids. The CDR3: CSANPSGRALEIQYF. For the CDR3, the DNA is TGCAGTGCTAACCCAAGCGGGAGGGCCTTGGAGATCCAGTACTTC.

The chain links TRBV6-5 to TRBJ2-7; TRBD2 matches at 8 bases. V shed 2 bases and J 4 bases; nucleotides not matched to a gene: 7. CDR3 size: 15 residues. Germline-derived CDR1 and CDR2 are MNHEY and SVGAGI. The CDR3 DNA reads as TGTGCCAGCAGTTACCGGTCCAGCGGGAGTTACGAGCAGTACTTC. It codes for CASSYRSSGSYEQYF.